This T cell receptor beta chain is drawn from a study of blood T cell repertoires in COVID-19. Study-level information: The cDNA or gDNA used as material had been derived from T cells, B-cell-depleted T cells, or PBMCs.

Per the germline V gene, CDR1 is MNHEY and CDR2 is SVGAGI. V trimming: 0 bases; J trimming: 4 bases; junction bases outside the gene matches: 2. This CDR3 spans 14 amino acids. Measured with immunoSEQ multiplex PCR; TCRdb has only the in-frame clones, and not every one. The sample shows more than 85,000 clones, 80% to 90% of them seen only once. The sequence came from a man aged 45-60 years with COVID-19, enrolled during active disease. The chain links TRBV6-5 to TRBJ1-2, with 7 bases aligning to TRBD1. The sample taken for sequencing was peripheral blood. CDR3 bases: TGTGCCAGCAGTTACTCGAGGGACAGCTATGGCTACACCTTC. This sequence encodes CASSYSRDSYGYTF.